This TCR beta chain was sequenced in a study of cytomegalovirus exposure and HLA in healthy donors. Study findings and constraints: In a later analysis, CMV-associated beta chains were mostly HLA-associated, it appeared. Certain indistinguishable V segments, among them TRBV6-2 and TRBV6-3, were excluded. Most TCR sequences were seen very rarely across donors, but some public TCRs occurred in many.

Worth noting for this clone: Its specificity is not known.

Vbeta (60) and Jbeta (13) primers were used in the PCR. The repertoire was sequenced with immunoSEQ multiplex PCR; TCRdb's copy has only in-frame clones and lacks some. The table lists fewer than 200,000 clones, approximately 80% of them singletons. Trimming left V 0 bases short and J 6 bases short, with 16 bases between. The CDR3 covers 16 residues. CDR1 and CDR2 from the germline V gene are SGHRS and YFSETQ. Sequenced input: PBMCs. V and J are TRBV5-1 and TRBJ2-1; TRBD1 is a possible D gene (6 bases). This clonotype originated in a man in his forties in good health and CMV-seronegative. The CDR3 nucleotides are TGCGCCAGCAGCTTGGAGGGGCGGACAGCAAGCAATGAGCAGTTCTTC. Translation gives CASSLEGRTASNEQFF.